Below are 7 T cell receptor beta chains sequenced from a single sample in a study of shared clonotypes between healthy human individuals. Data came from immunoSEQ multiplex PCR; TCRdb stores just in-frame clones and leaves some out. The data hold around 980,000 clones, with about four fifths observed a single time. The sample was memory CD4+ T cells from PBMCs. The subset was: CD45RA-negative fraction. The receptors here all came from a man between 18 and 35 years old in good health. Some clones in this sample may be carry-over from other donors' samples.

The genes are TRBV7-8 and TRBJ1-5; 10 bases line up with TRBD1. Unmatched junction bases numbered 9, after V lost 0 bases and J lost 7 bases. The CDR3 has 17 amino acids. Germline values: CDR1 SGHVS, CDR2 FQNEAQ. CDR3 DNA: TGTGCCAGCAGCTTAGCGCAGACAGGGGGCCCGGGCCAGCCCCAGCATTTT. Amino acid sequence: CASSLAQTGGPGQPQHF. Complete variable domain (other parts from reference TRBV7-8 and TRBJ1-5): GAGVSQSPRYKVAKRGQDVALRCDPISGHVSLFWYQQALGQGPEFLTYFQNEAQLDKSGLPSDRFFAERPEGSVSTLKIQRTQQEDSAVYLCASSLAQTGGPGQPQHFGDGTRLSIL.

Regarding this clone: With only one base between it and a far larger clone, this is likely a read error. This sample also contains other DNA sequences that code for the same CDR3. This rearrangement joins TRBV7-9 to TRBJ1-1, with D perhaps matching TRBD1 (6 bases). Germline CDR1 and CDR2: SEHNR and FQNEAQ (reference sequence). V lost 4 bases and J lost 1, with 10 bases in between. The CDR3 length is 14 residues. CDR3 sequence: CASSSGHQNTEAFF. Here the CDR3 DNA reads TGTGCCAGCAGCTCGGGACACCAGAACACTGAAGCTTTCTTT.

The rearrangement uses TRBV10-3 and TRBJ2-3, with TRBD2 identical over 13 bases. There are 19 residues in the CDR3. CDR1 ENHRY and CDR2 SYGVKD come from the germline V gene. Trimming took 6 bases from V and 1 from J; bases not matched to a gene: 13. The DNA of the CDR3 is TGTGCCATCAGGGGGGGGACTAGCGGGATTCTCTCGGGCACAGATACGCAGTATTTT. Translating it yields CAIRGGTSGILSGTDTQYF.

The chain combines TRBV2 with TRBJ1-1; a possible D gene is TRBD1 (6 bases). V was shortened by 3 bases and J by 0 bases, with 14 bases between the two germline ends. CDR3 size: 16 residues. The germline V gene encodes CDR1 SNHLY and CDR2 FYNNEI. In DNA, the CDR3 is TGTGCCAGCAGTGAGAGTACGGGGGGCATGAACACTGAAGCTTTCTTT. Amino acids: CASSESTGGMNTEAFF.

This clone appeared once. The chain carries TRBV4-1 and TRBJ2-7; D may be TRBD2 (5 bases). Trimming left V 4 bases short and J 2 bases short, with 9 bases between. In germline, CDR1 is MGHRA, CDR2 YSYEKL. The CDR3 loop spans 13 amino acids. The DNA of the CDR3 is TGCGCCAGCAGCCCCGGGATCCCCTACGAGCAGTACTTC. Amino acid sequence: CASSPGIPYEQYF.

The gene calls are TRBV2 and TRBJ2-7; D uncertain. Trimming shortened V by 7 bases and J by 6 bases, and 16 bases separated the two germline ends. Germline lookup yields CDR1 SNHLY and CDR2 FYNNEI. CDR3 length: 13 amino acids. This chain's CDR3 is CASNFLVHSEQYF. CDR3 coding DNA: TGTGCCAGCAATTTTTTAGTCCACAGCGAGCAGTACTTC.

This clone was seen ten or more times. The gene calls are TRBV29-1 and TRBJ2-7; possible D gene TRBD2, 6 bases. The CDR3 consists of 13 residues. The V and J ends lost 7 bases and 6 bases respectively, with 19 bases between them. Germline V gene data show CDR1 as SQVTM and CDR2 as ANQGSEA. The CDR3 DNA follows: TGCAGCGCCACGACAGTTGGGGGAGGCGAGCAGTACTTC. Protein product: CSATTVGGGEQYF.